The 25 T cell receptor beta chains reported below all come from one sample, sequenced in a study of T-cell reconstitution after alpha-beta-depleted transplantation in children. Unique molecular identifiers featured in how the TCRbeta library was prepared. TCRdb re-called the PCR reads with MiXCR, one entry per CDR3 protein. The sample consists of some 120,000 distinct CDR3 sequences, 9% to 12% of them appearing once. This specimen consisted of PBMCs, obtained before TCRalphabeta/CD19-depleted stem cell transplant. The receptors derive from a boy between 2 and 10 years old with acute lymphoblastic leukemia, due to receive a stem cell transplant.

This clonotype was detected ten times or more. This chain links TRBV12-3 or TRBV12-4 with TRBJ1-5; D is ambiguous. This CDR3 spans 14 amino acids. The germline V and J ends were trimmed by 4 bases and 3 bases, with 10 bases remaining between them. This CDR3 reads CASSSEQYNQPQHF. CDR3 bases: TGTGCCAGCAGTTCCGAGCAGTACAATCAGCCCCAGCATTTT.

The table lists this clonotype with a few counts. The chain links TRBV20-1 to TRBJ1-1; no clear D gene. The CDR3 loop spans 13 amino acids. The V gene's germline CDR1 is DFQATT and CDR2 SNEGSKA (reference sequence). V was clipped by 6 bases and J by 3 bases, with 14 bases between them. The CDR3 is CSATAWADTEAFF. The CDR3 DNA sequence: TGCAGTGCAACCGCATGGGCGGACACTGAAGCTTTCTTT.

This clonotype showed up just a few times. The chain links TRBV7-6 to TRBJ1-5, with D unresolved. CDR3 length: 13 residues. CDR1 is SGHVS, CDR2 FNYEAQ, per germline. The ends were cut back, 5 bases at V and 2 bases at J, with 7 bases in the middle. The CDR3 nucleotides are TGTGCCAGCAGCCCTTTAGGCAATCAGCCCCAGCATTTT. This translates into CASSPLGNQPQHF.

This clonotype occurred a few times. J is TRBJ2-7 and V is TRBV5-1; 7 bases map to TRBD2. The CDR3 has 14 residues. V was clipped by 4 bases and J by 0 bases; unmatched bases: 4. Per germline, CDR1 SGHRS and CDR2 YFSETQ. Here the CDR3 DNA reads TGCGCCAGCAGCCCACGGACTAGCTCCTACGAGCAGTACTTC. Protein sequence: CASSPRTSSYEQYF.

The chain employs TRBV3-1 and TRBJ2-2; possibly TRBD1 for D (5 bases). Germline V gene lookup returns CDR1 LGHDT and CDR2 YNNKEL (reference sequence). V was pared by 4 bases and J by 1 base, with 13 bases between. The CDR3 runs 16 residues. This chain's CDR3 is CASSRRPGQNTGELFF. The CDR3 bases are TGTGCCAGCAGCCGAAGGCCAGGGCAGAACACCGGGGAGCTGTTTTTT.

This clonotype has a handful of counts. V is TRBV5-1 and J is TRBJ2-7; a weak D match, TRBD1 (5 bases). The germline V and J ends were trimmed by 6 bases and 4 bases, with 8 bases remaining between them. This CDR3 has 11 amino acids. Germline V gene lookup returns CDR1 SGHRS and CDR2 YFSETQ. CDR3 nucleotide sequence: TGCGCCAGCACCTCAGGGTACGAGCAGTACTTC. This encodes CASTSGYEQYF.

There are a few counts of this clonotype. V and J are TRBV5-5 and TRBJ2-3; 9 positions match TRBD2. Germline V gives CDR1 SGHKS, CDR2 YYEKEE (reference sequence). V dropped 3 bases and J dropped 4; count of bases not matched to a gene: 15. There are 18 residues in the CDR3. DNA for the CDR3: TGTGCCAGCAGCTCCCCGATGGGTAGCGGGAGTGGTTCAGATACGCAGTATTTT. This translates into CASSSPMGSGSGSDTQYF.

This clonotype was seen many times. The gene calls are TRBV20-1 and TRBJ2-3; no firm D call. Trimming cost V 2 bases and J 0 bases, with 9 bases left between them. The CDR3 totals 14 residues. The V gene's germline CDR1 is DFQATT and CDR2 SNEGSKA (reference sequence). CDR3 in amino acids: CSARPRLSTDTQYF. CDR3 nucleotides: TGCAGTGCTAGACCTCGACTTAGCACAGATACGCAGTATTTT.

The DNA for the CDR3 is TGTGCCATCAGTGAGGGTCTAGCGGTCGACCAAGAGACCCAGTACTTC. This encodes CAISEGLAVDQETQYF. The chain links TRBV10-3 to TRBJ2-5; 7 bases fit TRBD2. Germline CDR1 ENHRY, CDR2 SYGVKD. J gave up 0 bases and V 2 bases, and 6 bases lay outside the gene matches. CDR3 length equals 16 residues.

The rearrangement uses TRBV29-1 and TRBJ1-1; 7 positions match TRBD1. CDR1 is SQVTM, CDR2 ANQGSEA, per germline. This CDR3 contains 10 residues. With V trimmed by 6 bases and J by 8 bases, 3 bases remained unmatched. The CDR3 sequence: CSVQDREAFF. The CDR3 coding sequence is TGCAGCGTCCAGGACAGGGAAGCTTTCTTT.

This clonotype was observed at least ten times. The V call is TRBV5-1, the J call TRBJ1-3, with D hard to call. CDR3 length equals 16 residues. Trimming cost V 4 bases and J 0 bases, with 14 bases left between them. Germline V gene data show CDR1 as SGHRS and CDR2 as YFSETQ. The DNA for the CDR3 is TGCGCCAGCAGCCCCCTCCCGATTTCCTCTGGAAACACCATATATTTT. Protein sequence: CASSPLPISSGNTIYF.

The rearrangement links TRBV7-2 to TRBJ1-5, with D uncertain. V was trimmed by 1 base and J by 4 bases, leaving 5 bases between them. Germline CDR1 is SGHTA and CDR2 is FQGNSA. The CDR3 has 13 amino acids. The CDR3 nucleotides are TGTGCCAGCAGCTTAGGGAAAAATCAGCCCCAGCATTTT. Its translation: CASSLGKNQPQHF.

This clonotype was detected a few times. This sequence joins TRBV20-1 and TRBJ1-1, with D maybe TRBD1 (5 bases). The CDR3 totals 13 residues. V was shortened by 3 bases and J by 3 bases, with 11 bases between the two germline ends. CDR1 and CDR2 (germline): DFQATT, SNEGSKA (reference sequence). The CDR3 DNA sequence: TGCAGTGCTAGGAGTCCGGGGCACACTGAAGCTTTCTTT. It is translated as CSARSPGHTEAFF.

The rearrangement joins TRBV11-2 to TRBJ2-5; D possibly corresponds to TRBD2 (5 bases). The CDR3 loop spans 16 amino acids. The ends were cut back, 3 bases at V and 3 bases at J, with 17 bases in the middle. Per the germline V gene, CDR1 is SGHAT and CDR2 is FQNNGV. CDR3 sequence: CASSFMSGVSKETQYF. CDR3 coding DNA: TGTGCCAGCAGCTTCATGAGCGGAGTTTCCAAAGAGACCCAGTACTTC.

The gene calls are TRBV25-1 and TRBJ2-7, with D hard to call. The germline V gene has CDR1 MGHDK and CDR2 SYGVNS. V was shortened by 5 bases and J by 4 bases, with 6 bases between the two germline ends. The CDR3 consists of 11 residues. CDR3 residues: CASSTPYEQYF. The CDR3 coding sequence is TGTGCCAGCAGTACCCCGTACGAGCAGTACTTC.

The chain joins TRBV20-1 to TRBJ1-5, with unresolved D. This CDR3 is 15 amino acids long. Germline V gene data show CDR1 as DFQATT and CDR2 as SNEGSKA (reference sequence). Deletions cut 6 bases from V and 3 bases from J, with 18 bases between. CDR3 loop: CSALRVSSSNQPQHF. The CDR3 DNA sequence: TGCAGTGCCCTTCGGGTCAGCTCCTCCAATCAGCCCCAGCATTTT.

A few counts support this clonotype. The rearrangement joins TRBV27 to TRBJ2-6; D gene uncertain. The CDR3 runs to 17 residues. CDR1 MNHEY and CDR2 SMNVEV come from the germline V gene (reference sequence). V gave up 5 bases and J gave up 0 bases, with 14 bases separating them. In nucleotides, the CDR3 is TGTGCCAGCAGTCGTCGTGGCCTTCGCTCTGGGGCCAACGTCCTGACTTTC. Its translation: CASSRRGLRSGANVLTF.

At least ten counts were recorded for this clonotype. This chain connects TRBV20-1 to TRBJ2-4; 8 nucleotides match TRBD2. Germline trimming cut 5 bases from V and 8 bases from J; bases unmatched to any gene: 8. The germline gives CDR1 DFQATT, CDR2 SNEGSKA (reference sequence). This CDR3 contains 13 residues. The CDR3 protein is CSAASGSGDIQYF. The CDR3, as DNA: TGCAGTGCTGCCAGCGGGAGCGGGGACATTCAGTACTTC.

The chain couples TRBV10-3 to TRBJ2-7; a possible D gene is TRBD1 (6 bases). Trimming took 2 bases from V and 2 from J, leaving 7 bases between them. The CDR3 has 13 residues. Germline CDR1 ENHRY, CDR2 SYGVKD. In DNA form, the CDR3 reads TGTGCCATCAGTGAGCGGACAGCCTACGAGCAGTACTTC. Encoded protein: CAISERTAYEQYF.

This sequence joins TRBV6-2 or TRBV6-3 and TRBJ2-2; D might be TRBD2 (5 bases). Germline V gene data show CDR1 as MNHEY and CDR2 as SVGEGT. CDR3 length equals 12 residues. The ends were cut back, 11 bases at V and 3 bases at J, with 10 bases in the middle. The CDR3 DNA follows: TGTGCCGGCGGGCGATACACCGGGGAGCTGTTTTTT. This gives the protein CAGGRYTGELFF.

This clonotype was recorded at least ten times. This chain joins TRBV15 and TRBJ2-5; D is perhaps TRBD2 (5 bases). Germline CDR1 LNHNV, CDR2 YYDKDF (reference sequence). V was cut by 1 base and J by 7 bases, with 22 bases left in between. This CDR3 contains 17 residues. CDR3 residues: CATSRALPPVDGGTQYF. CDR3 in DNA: TGTGCCACCAGCAGAGCCCTACCCCCCGTGGACGGAGGGACCCAGTACTTC.

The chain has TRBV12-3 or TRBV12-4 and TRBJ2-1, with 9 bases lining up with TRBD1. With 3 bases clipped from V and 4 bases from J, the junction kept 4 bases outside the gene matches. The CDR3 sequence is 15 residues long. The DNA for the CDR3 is TGTGCCAGCAGTTTTAAGGGACAGGGATACAATGAGCAGTTCTTC. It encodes CASSFKGQGYNEQFF.

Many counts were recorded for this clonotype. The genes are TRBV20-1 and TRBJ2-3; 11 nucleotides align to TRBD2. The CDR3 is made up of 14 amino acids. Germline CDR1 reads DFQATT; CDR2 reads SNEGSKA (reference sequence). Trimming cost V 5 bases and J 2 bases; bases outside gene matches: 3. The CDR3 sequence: CSAGSGRVTDTQYF. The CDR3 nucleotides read TGCAGTGCTGGTAGCGGGAGGGTCACAGATACGCAGTATTTT.

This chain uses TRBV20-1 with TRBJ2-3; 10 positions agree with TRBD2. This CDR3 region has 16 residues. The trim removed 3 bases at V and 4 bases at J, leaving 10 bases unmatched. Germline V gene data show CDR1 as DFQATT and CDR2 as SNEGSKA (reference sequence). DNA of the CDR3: TGCAGTGCTAGGGCAAAACTAGCGGGACGCGCAGATACGCAGTATTTT. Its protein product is CSARAKLAGRADTQYF.

CDR3 coding DNA: TGCGCCAGCAGCTTGGGTCTAGCGGGAGCGGGAGATACGCAGTATTTT. Amino acid sequence: CASSLGLAGAGDTQYF. V usage is TRBV5-1 and J usage is TRBJ2-3; 10 bases match TRBD2. V lost 0 bases, J lost 5 bases, and 6 bases stayed unmatched. CDR3 length equals 16 residues. Germline V gives CDR1 SGHRS, CDR2 YFSETQ. The full variable domain, its missing parts supplied by reference TRBV5-1 and TRBJ2-3, is KAGVTQTPRYLIKTRGQQVTLSCSPISGHRSVSWYQQTPGQGLQFLFEYFSETQRNKGNFPGRFSGRQFSNSRSEMNVSTLELGDSALYLCASSLGLAGAGDTQYFGPGTRLTVL.